The present TCR beta chain was sequenced within a study of identical twins' blood T cells. A note on this clonotype: Its antigen is undetermined.

Notes on the study in general: Even for out-of-frame TCRbeta, twins reportedly shared V gene usage much more than unrelated donors. Top TCRbeta clonotypes were shared more with twin than unrelated donors.

Trimming removed 3 bases from V and 5 bases from J, with 7 bases in between. Germline CDR1 MNHEY, CDR2 SMNVEV (reference sequence). There are 12 residues in the CDR3. Each TCR cDNA library carried sample-specific barcodes on both ends. TCRdb analysed the 5' RACE reads with MiXCR anew, one entry per CDR3 protein. There are fewer than 450,000 distinct CDR3 sequences in the sample; 25% to 35% occur only once, and more than 5.5% lies in the top ten. Three pairs of healthy female monozygous twins were the donors. This clonotype was obtained from a woman aged 18-49 years in good health. The material sequenced was PBMCs. The J gene is TRBJ1-2, the V gene TRBV27; D gene ambiguous. The CDR3 loop reads CASSLPGYGYTF. The CDR3 coding sequence is TGTGCCAGCAGTTTGCCCGGGTATGGCTACACCTTC.